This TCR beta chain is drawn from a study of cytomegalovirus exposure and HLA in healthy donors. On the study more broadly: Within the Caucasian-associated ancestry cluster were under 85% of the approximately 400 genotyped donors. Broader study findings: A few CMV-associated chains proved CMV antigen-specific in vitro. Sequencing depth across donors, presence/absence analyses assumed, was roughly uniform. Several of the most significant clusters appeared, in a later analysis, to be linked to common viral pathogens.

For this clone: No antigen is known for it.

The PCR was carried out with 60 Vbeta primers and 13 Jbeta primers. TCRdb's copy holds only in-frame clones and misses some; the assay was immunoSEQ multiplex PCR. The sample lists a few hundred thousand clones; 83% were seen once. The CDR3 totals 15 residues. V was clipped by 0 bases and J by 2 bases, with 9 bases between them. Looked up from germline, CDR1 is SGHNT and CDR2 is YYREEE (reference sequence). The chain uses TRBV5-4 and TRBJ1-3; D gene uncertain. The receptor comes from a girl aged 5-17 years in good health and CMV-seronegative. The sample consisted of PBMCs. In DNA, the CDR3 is TGTGCCAGCAGCTTGGTTGAGGGTGCTGGAAACACCATATATTTT. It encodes CASSLVEGAGNTIYF.